This T cell receptor (beta chain) comes out of a study of T cell repertoires in aging, cancer and after chemotherapy. Looking at the study overall: Glioblastoma patients receiving temozolomide-based therapy gave paired samples before and after chemotherapy.

A mixed TRB-A/B primer pool amplified rearranged TRB by multiplex touch-down PCR. MiXCR was run by TCRdb on the multiplex PCR reads, yielding one entry per CDR3 protein. The sample includes around 680 distinct CDR3 sequences, just over 20% of them seen just once. Points from the study as a whole: Untreated cancer patients had significantly lower blood TCR diversity than age-matched healthy donors. In healthy donors, age-related TCR diversity loss mainly reflected lost richness.

The CDR3 covers 15 residues. V was clipped by 5 bases and J by 6 bases; unmatched bases: 11. The germline gives CDR1 SGHVS, CDR2 FNYEAQ. This clonotype is labeled medium-sized. Its antigen is still unknown. The template was genomic DNA from peripheral blood, not RNA. This TCR came from a human donor with a solid tumor. The sample was blood. The genes are TRBV7-6 and TRBJ2-7; 9 bases align to TRBD2. CDR3 bases: TGTGCCAGCAGCAACCTCCTAGCGGGACTTTCCGAGCAGTACTTC. Its protein is CASSNLLAGLSEQYF. The whole variable domain, remainder taken from reference TRBV7-6 and TRBJ2-7, is GAGVSQSPRYKVTKRGQDVALRCDPISGHVSLYWYRQALGQGPEFLTYFNYEAQQDKSGLPNDRFSAERPEGSISTLTIQRTEQRDSAMYRCASSNLLAGLSEQYFGPGTRLTVT.